This T cell receptor beta chain was sequenced for a study of blood T cell repertoires in COVID-19. Across the whole study: The samples span acute and convalescent COVID-19 from the United States, Italy and Spain. In each case, the material was cDNA or gDNA derived from T cells, B-cell-depleted T cells, or PBMCs.

This CDR3 has 16 residues. V was trimmed by 4 bases and J by 3 bases, leaving 16 bases between them. Germline V gene data show CDR1 as LNHDA and CDR2 as SQIVND (reference sequence). Source study methods: Reference gene primer amplification yielded estimated nucleated cell counts. Produced via immunoSEQ multiplex PCR; TCRdb's table is partial and in-frame only. The D gene and trimming were derived from the DNA, and the V and J assignments and clone size from that table. Of 190,000 or so clones in the sample, 80% to 90% were seen once. The TCR was taken from a young man with acute COVID-19. The sample taken for sequencing was PBMCs or T cells enriched from blood (not recorded which). The chain is built from TRBV19 and TRBJ2-1; possible D gene TRBD1, 6 bases. DNA of the CDR3: TGTGCCAGTAGTAGAGGTTCGGACAGCTTCTACAATGAGCAGTTCTTC. It yields the protein CASSRGSDSFYNEQFF. The full variable domain, with the rest looked up from reference TRBV19 and TRBJ2-1, is DGGITQSPKYLFRKEGQNVTLSCEQNLNHDAMYWYRQDPGQGLRLIYYSQIVNDFQKGDIAEGYSVSREKKESFPLTVTSAQKNPTAFYLCASSRGSDSFYNEQFFGPGTRLTVL.